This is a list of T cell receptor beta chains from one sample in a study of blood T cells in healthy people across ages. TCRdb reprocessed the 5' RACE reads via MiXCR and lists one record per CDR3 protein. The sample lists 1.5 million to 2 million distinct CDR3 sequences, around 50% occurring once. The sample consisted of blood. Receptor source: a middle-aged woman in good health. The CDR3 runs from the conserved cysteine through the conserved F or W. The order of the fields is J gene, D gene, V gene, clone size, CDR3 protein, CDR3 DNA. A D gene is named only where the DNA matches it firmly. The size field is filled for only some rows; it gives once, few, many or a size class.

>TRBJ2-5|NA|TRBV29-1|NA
CSVAGKIGQETQYF
TGCAGCGTTGCGGGAAAAATTGGCCAAGAGACCCAGTACTTC
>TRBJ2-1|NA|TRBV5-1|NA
CASSVVFDNEQFF
TGCGCCAGCAGCGTGGTATTCGACAATGAGCAGTTCTTC
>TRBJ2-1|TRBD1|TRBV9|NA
CASSGDRGVEQFF
TGTGCCAGCAGCGGGGACAGGGGGGTTGAGCAGTTCTTC
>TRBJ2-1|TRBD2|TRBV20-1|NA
CSAKGPSGVGEQFF
TGCAGTGCTAAAGGCCCTAGCGGGGTAGGGGAGCAGTTCTTC
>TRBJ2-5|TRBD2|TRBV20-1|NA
CSGGSGVSETQYF
TGCAGTGGGGGTAGCGGGGTTTCGGAGACCCAGTACTTC
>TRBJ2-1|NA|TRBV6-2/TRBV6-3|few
CASSYSSIDEQFF
TGTGCCAGCAGTTACTCGAGCATTGATGAGCAGTTCTTC
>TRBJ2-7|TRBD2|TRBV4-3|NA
CASSQEVAGWYEQYF
TGCGCCAGCAGCCAAGAAGTAGCGGGGTGGTACGAGCAGTACTTC
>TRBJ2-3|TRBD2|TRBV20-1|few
CSARPLAGVFTDTQYF
TGCAGTGCTAGACCGCTAGCGGGGGTTTTCACAGATACGCAGTATTTT
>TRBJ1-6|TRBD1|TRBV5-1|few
CASSLEGTGVNSPLHF
TGCGCCAGCAGCTTGGAAGGGACAGGCGTTAATTCACCCCTCCACTTT
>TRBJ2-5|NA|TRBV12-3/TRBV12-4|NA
CASSASGLETQYF
TGTGCCAGCAGTGCGTCCGGCCTAGAGACCCAGTACTTC
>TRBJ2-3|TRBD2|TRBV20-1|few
CSARALAGHSTDTQYF
TGCAGTGCTAGGGCCTTAGCGGGGCATAGCACAGATACGCAGTATTTT
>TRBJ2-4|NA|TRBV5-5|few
CASSKDSRIQYF
TGTGCCAGCAGCAAGGACAGCCGCATTCAGTACTTC
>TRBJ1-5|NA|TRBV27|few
CASSFRGPSQPQHF
TGTGCCAGCAGTTTTAGGGGACCAAGTCAGCCCCAGCATTTT
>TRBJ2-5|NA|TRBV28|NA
CASSLAVQGYNEQYF
TGTGCCAGCAGTTTAGCTGTTCAGGGGTACAATGAGCAGTACTTC
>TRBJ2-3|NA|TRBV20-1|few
CSARATGSSTDTQYF
TGCAGTGCTAGGGCCACAGGATCTAGCACAGATACGCAGTATTTT
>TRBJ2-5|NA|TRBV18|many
CASSPTAQETQYF
TGTGCCAGCTCACCGACCGCCCAAGAGACCCAGTACTTC
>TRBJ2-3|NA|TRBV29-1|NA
CSVDGGPDTQYF
TGCAGCGTTGATGGGGGGCCAGATACGCAGTATTTT
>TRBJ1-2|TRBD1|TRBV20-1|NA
CSAPGQGIPNYGYTF
TGCAGTGCACCGGGACAGGGGATCCCTAACTATGGCTACACCTTC
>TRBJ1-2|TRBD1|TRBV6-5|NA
CASRDWDSNYGYTF
TGTGCCAGCAGGGACTGGGACAGTAACTATGGCTACACCTTC
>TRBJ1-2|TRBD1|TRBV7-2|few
CASSLGSAGGIRHTF
TGTGCCAGCAGCTTAGGGTCGGCAGGGGGCATCCGCCACACCTTC
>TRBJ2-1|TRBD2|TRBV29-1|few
CSVEARLAGSGGEQFF
TGCAGCGTTGAAGCCCGACTAGCGGGGAGCGGCGGTGAGCAGTTCTTC
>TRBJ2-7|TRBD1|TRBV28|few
CASSGQVHEQYF
TGTGCCAGCAGTGGACAGGTCCACGAGCAGTACTTC
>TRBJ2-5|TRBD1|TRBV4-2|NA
CASSRTGGLKTQYF
TGTGCCAGCAGCCGAACAGGGGGTTTGAAGACCCAGTACTTC
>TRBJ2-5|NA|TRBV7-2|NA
CASSFLSGESAQYF
TGTGCCAGCAGCTTCTTGTCGGGTGAAAGTGCCCAGTACTTC
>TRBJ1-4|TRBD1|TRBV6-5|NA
CASSYLGQGGEKLFF
TGTGCCAGCAGTTACTTGGGACAGGGAGGTGAAAAACTGTTTTTT
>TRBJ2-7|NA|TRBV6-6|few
CASGQIEQYF
TGTGCCAGCGGACAGATCGAGCAGTACTTC
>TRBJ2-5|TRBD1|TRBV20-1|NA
CSAPTMTGRETQYF
TGCAGTGCTCCAACCATGACAGGGCGGGAGACCCAGTACTTC
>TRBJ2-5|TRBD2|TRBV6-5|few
CASSYSTSRGETQYF
TGTGCCAGCAGTTACTCGACTAGCCGGGGTGAGACCCAGTACTTC
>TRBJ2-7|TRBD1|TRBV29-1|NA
CSVQVGQGGEQYF
TGCAGCGTCCAGGTGGGACAGGGTGGCGAGCAGTACTTC
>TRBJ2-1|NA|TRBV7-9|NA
CASSLASPQFF
TGTGCCAGCAGCTTGGCCAGCCCTCAGTTCTTC
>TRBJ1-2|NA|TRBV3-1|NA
CASNHRPGRRTGYTF
TGTGCCAGCAACCATAGACCGGGACGGAGGACGGGCTACACCTTC
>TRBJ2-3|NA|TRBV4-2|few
CASSRAGASTDTQYF
TGTGCCAGCAGCCGCGCGGGGGCGAGCACAGATACGCAGTATTTT
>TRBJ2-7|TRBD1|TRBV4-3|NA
CASSQVPGQAYEQYF
TGCGCCAGCAGCCAAGTTCCGGGACAGGCCTACGAGCAGTACTTC
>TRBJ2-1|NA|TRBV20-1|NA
CSAPSLRGDKSYNEQFF
TGCAGTGCCCCCTCCCTGCGGGGAGATAAATCCTACAATGAGCAGTTCTTC
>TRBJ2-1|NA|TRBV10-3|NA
CATLDSYNEQFF
TGTGCCACACTGGACAGTTACAATGAGCAGTTCTTC
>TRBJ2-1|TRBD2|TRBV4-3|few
CASSGWGTSGPPEQFF
TGCGCCAGCAGCGGGTGGGGGACTAGCGGGCCCCCTGAGCAGTTCTTC
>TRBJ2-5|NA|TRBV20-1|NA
CSARQGPGLETQYF
TGCAGTGCTAGACAGGGCCCTGGATTGGAGACCCAGTACTTC
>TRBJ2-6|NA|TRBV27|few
CASNDVSGANVLTF
TGTGCCAGCAACGACGTATCTGGGGCCAACGTCCTGACTTTC
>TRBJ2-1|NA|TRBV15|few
CATSSTQPRGSSYNEQFF
TGTGCCACCAGCAGTACGCAACCGCGCGGAAGCTCCTACAATGAGCAGTTCTTC
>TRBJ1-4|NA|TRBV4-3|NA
CASSPGSGVTNEKLFF
TGCGCCAGCAGCCCGGGGTCGGGGGTAACTAATGAAAAACTGTTTTTT
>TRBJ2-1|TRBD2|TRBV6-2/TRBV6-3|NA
CASSYGISGDFYNEQFF
TGTGCCAGCAGTTACGGGATTAGCGGGGATTTCTACAATGAGCAGTTCTTC
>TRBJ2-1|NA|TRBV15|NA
CATSRDLQGNNEQFF
TGTGCCACCAGCAGAGATCTCCAGGGGAACAATGAGCAGTTCTTC
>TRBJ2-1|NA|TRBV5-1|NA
CASSSHRGGTSNGQFF
TGCGCCAGCAGCTCACACAGGGGAGGAACTTCCAATGGGCAGTTCTTC
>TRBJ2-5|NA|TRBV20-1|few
CSAGIGSVETQYF
TGCAGTGCTGGCATCGGGAGTGTAGAGACCCAGTACTTC
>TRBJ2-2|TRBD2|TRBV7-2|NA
CASSLIAGAITGELFF
TGTGCCAGCAGCTTAATAGCGGGGGCCATCACCGGGGAGCTGTTTTTT
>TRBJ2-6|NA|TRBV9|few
CASSVLGTSPSGANVLTF
TGTGCCAGCAGCGTCCTCGGGACTTCCCCCTCTGGGGCCAACGTCCTGACTTTC
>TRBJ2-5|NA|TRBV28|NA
CANTPGGRETQYF
TGTGCCAACACCCCGGGTGGCCGAGAGACCCAGTACTTC
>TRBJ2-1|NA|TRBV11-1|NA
CANSPTGRGEQFF
TGTGCCAACAGTCCAACCGGCAGAGGTGAGCAGTTCTTC
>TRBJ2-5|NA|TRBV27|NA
CASSSGQGRQKTQYF
TGTGCCAGCAGTTCTGGGCAGGGAAGGCAGAAGACCCAGTACTTC
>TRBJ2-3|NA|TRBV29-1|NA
CSAMGVVDTQYF
TGCAGCGCGATGGGGGTAGTTGATACGCAGTATTTT
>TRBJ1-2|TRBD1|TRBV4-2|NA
CASSLGDRVNYGYTF
TGTGCCAGCAGCCTTGGGGACAGGGTTAACTATGGCTACACCTTC
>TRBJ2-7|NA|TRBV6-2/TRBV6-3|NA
CASSYLVHIGGYYEQYF
TGTGCCAGCAGTTACCTAGTTCACATCGGGGGTTACTACGAGCAGTACTTC
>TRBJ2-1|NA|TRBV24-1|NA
CATSDFVTHEQFF
TGTGCCACCAGTGATTTTGTTACCCATGAGCAGTTCTTC
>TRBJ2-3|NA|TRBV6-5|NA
CASRGSGSPDTQYF
TGTGCCAGCAGGGGGAGCGGTTCACCAGATACGCAGTATTTT